The 21 T cell receptor beta chains given below trace back to one sample, sequenced in a study of cytomegalovirus exposure and HLA in healthy donors. The PCR ran on 60 Vbeta and 13 Jbeta primers. Assay: immunoSEQ multiplex PCR; the TCRdb copy retains only in-frame clones and omits some. The sample lists over 150,000 clones; over 75% were seen once. Sequencing was done on a sample of PBMCs. Every receptor here comes from a woman in her 30s in good health and CMV-seronegative.

The rearrangement uses TRBV28 and TRBJ1-1; D might be TRBD1 (6 bases). CDR1 MDHEN and CDR2 SYDVKM come from the germline V gene. V was pared by 2 bases and J by 0 bases, with 22 bases between. This CDR3 region has 19 residues. The CDR3 spells CASSLIMGGRREMNTEAFF. As DNA, the CDR3 is TGTGCCAGCAGTTTAATCATGGGGGGGCGGAGGGAAATGAACACTGAAGCTTTCTTT.

The CDR3 bases are TGTGCCAGCAGCGCGACAGTCTCTGGGGCCAACGTCCTGACTTTC. Residues: CASSATVSGANVLTF. The chain is built from TRBV9 and TRBJ2-6, with D tentatively TRBD1 (5 bases). With 3 bases removed from V and 0 bases from J, the gap between germline ends came to 7 bases. Germline V gene sequence: CDR1 SGDLS, CDR2 YYNGEE. The CDR3 is 15 residues long.

This chain joins TRBV11-2 and TRBJ2-7; tentatively, D is TRBD2 (5 bases). This CDR3 has 14 amino acids. Germline CDR1 and CDR2: SGHAT and FQNNGV. The germline V and J ends were trimmed by 5 bases and 3 bases, with 14 bases remaining between them. CDR3 sequence: CASSPGNTYYEQYF. The CDR3 nucleotides are TGTGCCAGCAGCCCGGGGAATACATACTACGAGCAGTACTTC.

The rearrangement joins TRBV5-1 to TRBJ2-7; TRBD2 is a possible D gene (6 bases). Germline V gene data show CDR1 as SGHRS and CDR2 as YFSETQ. The CDR3 length is 16 residues. Trimming took off 0 bases at V and 3 bases at J, with 16 bases between the two ends. CDR3 sequence (DNA): TGCGCCAGCAGCTTGGCTCTGGGGGGAAATTACTACGAGCAGTACTTC. Protein sequence: CASSLALGGNYYEQYF. The full variable domain, its missing parts supplied by reference TRBV5-1 and TRBJ2-7, is KAGVTQTPRYLIKTRGQQVTLSCSPISGHRSVSWYQQTPGQGLQFLFEYFSETQRNKGNFPGRFSGRQFSNSRSEMNVSTLELGDSALYLCASSLALGGNYYEQYFGPGTRLTVT.

The rearrangement uses TRBV5-1 and TRBJ2-7, with D perhaps TRBD2 (5 bases). The CDR3 sequence is 16 residues long. Germline V CDR1 and CDR2: SGHRS, YFSETQ. The germline V and J ends were trimmed by 5 bases and 0 bases, with 18 bases remaining between them. The CDR3 region is CASSSEGLELSYEQYF. In nucleotides, the CDR3 is TGCGCCAGCAGTTCCGAAGGACTGGAACTCTCCTACGAGCAGTACTTC.

The V call is TRBV7-9, the J call TRBJ2-7, with a tentative D call TRBD2 (6 bases). Looked up from germline, CDR1 is SEHNR and CDR2 is FQNEAQ (reference sequence). The CDR3 sequence is 13 residues long. V was pared by 6 bases and J by 4 bases, with 13 bases between. CDR3 in amino acids: CASSLGTHYEQYF. CDR3 DNA sequence: TGTGCCAGCAGTCTGGGGACTCATTACGAGCAGTACTTC.

This clone has just a few counts. The chain links TRBV6-1 to TRBJ1-1, with 9 nucleotides matching TRBD1. This CDR3 comprises 13 residues. V lost 9 bases and J lost 4; bases outside the gene matches: 6. Germline loops: CDR1 MNHNS, CDR2 SASEGT. The CDR3 sequence: CASLMTGGTEAFF. The CDR3 DNA reads TGTGCCAGTCTCATGACAGGGGGCACTGAAGCTTTCTTT.

This clone was observed once. This chain links TRBV28 with TRBJ2-1; D not resolved. The CDR3 is 13 residues long. Germline-derived CDR1 and CDR2 are MDHEN and SYDVKM. Trimming took 7 bases from V and 4 from J, leaving 11 bases between them. The CDR3 bases are TGTGCCAGCACCCTGGGCCCATACAATGAGCAGTTCTTC. This gives the protein CASTLGPYNEQFF. The variable domain in full, completed from reference TRBV28 and TRBJ2-1, reads DVKVTQSSRYLVKRTGEKVFLECVQDMDHENMFWYRQDPGLGLRLIYFSYDVKMKEKGDIPEGYSVSREKKERFSLILESASTNQTSMYLCASTLGPYNEQFFGPGTRLTVL.

V gene TRBV5-1 combines with J gene TRBJ2-7; 9 bases align to TRBD1. From germline, CDR1 is SGHRS and CDR2 YFSETQ. The CDR3 extends over 15 amino acids. Losses at the gene ends were 0 bases for V and 4 bases for J; bases not matched to a gene: 5. For the CDR3, the DNA is TGCGCCAGCAGCTTGGATGGGGGACAGGGATACGAGCAGTACTTC. Its protein product is CASSLDGGQGYEQYF. The entire variable domain, with the rest obtained from reference TRBV5-1 and TRBJ2-7, is as follows: KAGVTQTPRYLIKTRGQQVTLSCSPISGHRSVSWYQQTPGQGLQFLFEYFSETQRNKGNFPGRFSGRQFSNSRSEMNVSTLELGDSALYLCASSLDGGQGYEQYFGPGTRLTVT.

The rearrangement joins TRBV27 to TRBJ2-7, with D hard to call. The CDR3 has 15 amino acids. V lost 5 bases and J 2 bases, leaving 16 bases between the germline ends. Germline lookup yields CDR1 MNHEY and CDR2 SMNVEV (reference sequence). The CDR3 is CASSRSNSKAYEQYF. CDR3 in DNA: TGTGCCAGCAGTCGATCGAATAGCAAAGCCTACGAGCAGTACTTC.

This clone occurred a few times. Different DNA sequences within this sample yield the same CDR3. V is TRBV5-1 and J is TRBJ2-1; 7 bases are a match to TRBD2. This CDR3 is built from 14 residues. Trimming took 4 bases from V and 3 from J; bases not matched to a gene: 4. CDR1 and CDR2 from the germline V gene are SGHRS and YFSETQ. The CDR3 reads CASSLRDYYNEQFF. In DNA, the CDR3 is TGCGCCAGCAGCCTCCGGGACTACTACAATGAGCAGTTCTTC.

The chain links TRBV29-1 to TRBJ1-2, with 9 bases lining up with TRBD1. V was clipped by 7 bases and J by 8 bases; unmatched bases: 11. CDR3 length: 13 amino acids. CDR1 and CDR2 (germline): SQVTM, ANQGSEA. CDR3 protein: CSGSGTGHNGYTF. The CDR3 DNA sequence: TGCAGCGGCTCCGGGACAGGGCATAACGGCTACACCTTC.

The chain links TRBV7-2 to TRBJ2-5; D might be TRBD2 (5 bases). The V and J ends lost 5 bases and 4 bases respectively, with 5 bases between them. The CDR3 is 11 amino acids. Germline V gives CDR1 SGHTA, CDR2 FQGNSA. CDR3 sequence (DNA): TGTGCCAGCAGCGCGGGAGAGACCCAGTACTTC. It codes for CASSAGETQYF.

In this sample, this clone turned up a few times. This chain connects TRBV6-1 to TRBJ2-7, with TRBD2 identical over 11 bases. After removal of 7 bases from V and 5 bases from J, the junction contained 10 bases not matched to a gene. Looked up from germline, CDR1 is MNHNS and CDR2 is SASEGT. The CDR3 extends over 15 amino acids. Written as DNA, the CDR3 is TGTGCCAGCAATCCGACTAGCGGGACGCTACACGAGCAGTACTTC. Amino acids: CASNPTSGTLHEQYF.

The chain recombines TRBV5-1 with TRBJ1-1; 7 bases are shared with TRBD1. V shed 4 bases, J shed 1 base, and the junction held 7 bases outside the gene matches. CDR3 size: 15 residues. Per germline, CDR1 SGHRS and CDR2 YFSETQ. DNA of the CDR3: TGCGCCAGCAGCCAGGGGGACGCCAAGAACACTGAAGCTTTCTTT. Its translation: CASSQGDAKNTEAFF.

The chain couples TRBV7-9 to TRBJ1-5; the D is unclear. This CDR3 is 15 amino acids long. Germline CDR1 reads SEHNR; CDR2 reads FQNEAQ (reference sequence). Trimming removed 4 bases at V and 8 bases at J, with 18 bases between. The CDR3 bases are TGTGCCAGCAGCTCCCGAGGTCCCGGGGTGGAGCCCCAGCATTTT. As protein: CASSSRGPGVEPQHF.

V gene TRBV19 combines with J gene TRBJ2-7, with D maybe TRBD1 (5 bases). V lost 10 bases and J lost 0, with 16 bases in between. Germline V CDR1 and CDR2: LNHDA, SQIVND (reference sequence). This CDR3 contains 14 residues. This CDR3 is CATQLTAYSYEQYF. In DNA, the CDR3 is TGTGCCACTCAACTGACAGCCTACTCCTACGAGCAGTACTTC. Drawing the rest from reference TRBV19 and TRBJ2-7, the complete variable domain is DGGITQSPKYLFRKEGQNVTLSCEQNLNHDAMYWYRQDPGQGLRLIYYSQIVNDFQKGDIAEGYSVSREKKESFPLTVTSAQKNPTAFYLCATQLTAYSYEQYFGPGTRLTVT.

This clone was seen a few times. The V gene is TRBV6-5, the J gene TRBJ2-3; D is unresolved. The CDR3 runs 15 residues. Trimming stripped 6 bases from V and 0 bases from J, with 13 bases between. The germline gives CDR1 MNHEY, CDR2 SVGAGI. The CDR3: CASSLRDSSTDTQYF. Here the CDR3 DNA reads TGTGCCAGCAGCCTGAGAGATTCTAGCACAGATACGCAGTATTTT.

The chain carries TRBV18 and TRBJ1-5; TRBD1 agrees at 9 bases. V trimming: 3 bases; J trimming: 7 bases; junction bases outside the gene matches: 4. The CDR3 runs to 14 residues. Germline CDR1 is KGHSH and CDR2 is LQKENI. Here the CDR3 reads CASSPGTGRQPQHF. CDR3 nucleotide sequence: TGTGCCAGCTCACCCGGGACAGGGAGACAGCCCCAGCATTTT.

The chain uses TRBV18 and TRBJ1-2; 10 nucleotides agree with TRBD1. CDR1 KGHSH and CDR2 LQKENI come from the germline V gene. The CDR3 length is 17 residues. V dropped 0 bases and J dropped 2; count of bases not matched to a gene: 6. CDR3 nucleotide sequence: TGTGCCAGCTCACCACCGAGTAGGGACAGGGGAAACTATGGCTACACCTTC. This gives the protein CASSPPSRDRGNYGYTF.

DNA for the CDR3: TGTGCCAGCAGCCAACGACAGGGTATGGGACGCGGGGACACTGAAGCTTTCTTT. Protein: CASSQRQGMGRGDTEAFF. This chain connects TRBV7-2 to TRBJ1-1; 7 nucleotides line up with TRBD1. Germline V gene lookup returns CDR1 SGHTA and CDR2 FQGNSA. The V segment lost 5 bases and the J segment 3 bases; nucleotides outside the gene matches: 18. The CDR3 totals 18 residues.